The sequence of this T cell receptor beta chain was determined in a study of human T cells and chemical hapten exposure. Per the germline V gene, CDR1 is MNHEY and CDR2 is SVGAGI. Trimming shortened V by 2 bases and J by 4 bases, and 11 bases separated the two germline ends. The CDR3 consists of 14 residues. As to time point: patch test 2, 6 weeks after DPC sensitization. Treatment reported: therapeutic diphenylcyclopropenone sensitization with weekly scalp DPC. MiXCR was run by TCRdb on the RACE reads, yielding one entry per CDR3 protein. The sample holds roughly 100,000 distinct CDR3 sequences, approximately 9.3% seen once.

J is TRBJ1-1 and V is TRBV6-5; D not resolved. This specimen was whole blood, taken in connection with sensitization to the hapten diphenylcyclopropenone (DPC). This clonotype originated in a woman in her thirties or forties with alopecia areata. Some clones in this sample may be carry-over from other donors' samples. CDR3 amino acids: CASSYQKLSTEAFF. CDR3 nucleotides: TGTGCCAGCAGTTACCAGAAACTAAGCACTGAAGCTTTCTTT.